This T cell receptor (beta chain) was recovered during a study of T cell changes during pregnancy in multiple sclerosis. V lost 3 bases, J lost 4 bases, and 12 bases lay in between. The CDR3 runs 14 residues. Germline V gives CDR1 LNHDA, CDR2 SQIVND (reference sequence). TCRdb's table, derived via immunoSEQ multiplex PCR, lists solely in-frame clones and lacks some. The sample has tens of thousands of clones; about 92% are singletons. The sequence derives from a female donor in good health, enrolled as a control in a pregnancy study. The V call is TRBV19, the J call TRBJ1-1; D call uncertain. The input for sequencing was peripheral blood, taken in the first trimester of pregnancy. CDR3 bases: TGTGCCAGTAGTATTAAGTCGGCGGGCACTGAAGCTTTCTTT. Amino acid sequence: CASSIKSAGTEAFF.